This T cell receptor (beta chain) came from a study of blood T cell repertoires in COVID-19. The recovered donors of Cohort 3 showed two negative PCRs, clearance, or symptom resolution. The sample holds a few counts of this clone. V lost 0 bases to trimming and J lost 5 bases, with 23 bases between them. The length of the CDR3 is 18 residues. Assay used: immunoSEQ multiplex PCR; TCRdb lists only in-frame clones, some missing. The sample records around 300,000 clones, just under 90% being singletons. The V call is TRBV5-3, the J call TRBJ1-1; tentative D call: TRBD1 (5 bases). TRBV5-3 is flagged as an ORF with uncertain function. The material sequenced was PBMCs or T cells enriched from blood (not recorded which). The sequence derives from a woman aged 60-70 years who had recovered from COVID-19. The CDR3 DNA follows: TGTGCCAGAAGCTTGGAAGGGATAGAGCAGGGCGTTGGAACTGAAGCTTTCTTT. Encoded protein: CARSLEGIEQGVGTEAFF.